A single sample gave rise to the 15 T cell receptor beta chains below, sequenced in a study of CD8 T cells in ankylosing spondylitis. MiXCR, applied by TCRdb to the 5' RACE reads, yields one record per CDR3 protein. The data contain roughly 450,000 distinct CDR3 sequences, roughly 27% of them seen just once; the ten biggest clones take up about 0.92%. Antigens for these TCRs are unknown. Overall study findings and caveats: Seemingly characteristic of ankylosing spondylitis blood was a TCR beta motif consisting of about 8 highly homologous variants.

The material sequenced was blood, either unsorted or a sorted T cell fraction (not recorded which). These receptor sequences come from a male donor with ankylosing spondylitis.

V usage is TRBV12-3 or TRBV12-4 and J usage is TRBJ1-2; 12 nucleotides align to TRBD1. The junction had 6 bases not matched to a gene; V was cut back by 6 bases and J by 7 bases. There are 14 residues in the CDR3. CDR3 sequence reads: CASRGTGGEFGYTF. The CDR3 nucleotides read TGTGCCAGCAGGGGGACAGGGGGCGAGTTTGGCTACACCTTC.

The chain recombines TRBV19 with TRBJ1-5; TRBD1 matches at 8 bases. CDR3 length: 15 residues. From germline, CDR1 is LNHDA and CDR2 SQIVND (reference sequence). J was trimmed by 3 bases and V by 3 bases; bases with no gene match: 4. CDR3 amino acids: CASSIAGGSNQPQHF. The CDR3, as DNA: TGTGCCAGTAGTATTGCAGGGGGCTCCAATCAGCCCCAGCATTTT.

This clonotype was detected ten times or more. This chain joins TRBV3-1 and TRBJ2-7; tentative D call: TRBD2 (5 bases). With 6 bases removed from V and 0 bases from J, the gap between germline ends came to 9 bases. Germline values: CDR1 LGHDT, CDR2 YNNKEL (reference sequence). This CDR3 comprises 13 residues. In DNA, the CDR3 is TGTGCCAGCAGAGACTACTTCTCCTACGAGCAGTACTTC. As protein: CASRDYFSYEQYF.

The sample holds many counts of this clonotype. J is TRBJ2-3 and V is TRBV7-6, with 9 bases fitting TRBD2. The germline V gene has CDR1 SGHVS and CDR2 FNYEAQ. V trimming: 1 base; J trimming: 5 bases; junction bases outside the gene matches: 13. The length of the CDR3 is 18 residues. The CDR3 nucleotides are TGTGCCAGCAGCTTAGGGCCCTTTAGCGGGAGTAGTAAAGATACGCAGTATTTT. It translates to CASSLGPFSGSSKDTQYF.

The chain joins TRBV7-8 to TRBJ1-2; D ambiguous. This CDR3 has 13 amino acids. Germline CDR1 reads SGHVS; CDR2 reads FQNEAQ. Trimming shortened V by 3 bases and J by 2 bases, and 7 bases separated the two germline ends. The CDR3 region has the DNA TGTGCCAGCAGCTTGGATATAAACTATGGCTACACCTTC. Translation: CASSLDINYGYTF.

This clonotype was seen ten or more times. The chain employs TRBV5-8 and TRBJ2-2; 7 bases agree with TRBD1. CDR1 and CDR2 from the germline V gene are SGHTS and YDEGEE. The V segment lost 4 bases and the J segment 6 bases; nucleotides outside the gene matches: 9. This CDR3 is built from 15 residues. CDR3 DNA: TGTGCCAGCAGCACCGCTCCAGACAGGGCCGGGGAGCTGTTTTTT. Its protein product is CASSTAPDRAGELFF.

This rearrangement joins TRBV5-1 to TRBJ1-1; D might be TRBD1 (5 bases). Trimming removed 2 bases from V and 4 bases from J, with 12 bases in between. CDR3 length: 14 amino acids. Looked up from germline, CDR1 is SGHRS and CDR2 is YFSETQ. The CDR3 sequence is CASSLQDLGTEAFF. CDR3 DNA sequence: TGCGCCAGCAGCTTACAGGACCTCGGCACTGAAGCTTTCTTT.

This clonotype was observed a few times. This chain uses TRBV7-2 with TRBJ1-5; TRBD1 might be the D (5 bases). Deletions cut 0 bases from V and 6 bases from J, with 12 bases between. The CDR3 contains 15 residues. Looked up from germline, CDR1 is SGHTA and CDR2 is FQGNSA. CDR3 bases: TGTGCCAGCAGCTTAGCGCCGGGGCCGGGTCAGCCCCAGCATTTT. Its translation: CASSLAPGPGQPQHF.

In its sample, this clonotype was seen a few times. The V call is TRBV16, the J call TRBJ1-1; D unclear. The CDR3 runs 15 residues. Germline lookup yields CDR1 KGHSY and CDR2 FQNENV. Trimming cost V 1 base and J 0 bases, with 9 bases left between them. The CDR3 reads CASSQLKGLNTEAFF. In DNA form, the CDR3 reads TGTGCCAGCAGCCAATTGAAAGGGCTGAACACTGAAGCTTTCTTT.

This clonotype came up a few times. V usage is TRBV20-1 and J usage is TRBJ1-4, with D possibly matching TRBD1 (5 bases). V shed 1 base and J shed 0 bases, with 9 bases lying between them. Germline V CDR1 and CDR2: DFQATT, SNEGSKA (reference sequence). The CDR3 loop spans 15 amino acids. The CDR3 DNA reads TGCAGTGCTAGAGCCGGGGCGGCAACTAATGAAAAACTGTTTTTT. Translated: CSARAGAATNEKLFF.

This clonotype was observed a few times. The rearrangement joins TRBV20-1 to TRBJ1-5; D gene unclear. Germline CDR1 reads DFQATT; CDR2 reads SNEGSKA (reference sequence). Trimming removed 3 bases at V and 4 bases at J, with 1 base between. This CDR3 contains 10 residues. CDR3 amino acids: CSARNQPQHF. CDR3 in DNA: TGCAGTGCTAGGAATCAGCCCCAGCATTTT.

The CDR3 spells CASSYRGRTEAFF. The CDR3 nucleotides read TGTGCCAGCAGTTACAGGGGTCGCACTGAAGCTTTCTTT. V is TRBV12-3 or TRBV12-4 and J is TRBJ1-1; TRBD1 aligns across 7 bases. This CDR3 comprises 13 residues. V was clipped by 4 bases and J by 4 bases; unmatched bases: 3.

This clonotype has more than one count but fewer than ten. This chain connects TRBV6-1 to TRBJ1-3; a possible D gene is TRBD1 (5 bases). V was shortened by 4 bases and J by 0 bases, with 16 bases between the two germline ends. The CDR3 is 17 residues long. Germline CDR1 and CDR2: MNHNS and SASEGT. The CDR3 reads CASSVKAGTRSGNTIYF. DNA for the CDR3: TGTGCCAGCAGTGTGAAAGCCGGGACCCGCTCTGGAAACACCATATATTTT.

The CDR3 nucleotides read TGTGCCAGCAGTCTCGGGGGGGGTAATAATTCACCCCTCCACTTT. It encodes CASSLGGGNNSPLHF. The V and J genes are TRBV12-3 or TRBV12-4 and TRBJ1-6; D perhaps matches TRBD1 (5 bases). The germline V and J ends were trimmed by 5 bases and 5 bases, with 13 bases remaining between them. The CDR3 runs to 15 residues.

V and J are TRBV20-1 and TRBJ2-2; tentative D call: TRBD1 (6 bases). This CDR3 has 13 amino acids. V shed 6 bases and J shed 1 base, with 9 bases lying between them. Germline V gene lookup returns CDR1 DFQATT and CDR2 SNEGSKA (reference sequence). The CDR3 DNA reads TGCAGTGCGTCGACAGGGAACACCGGGGAGCTGTTTTTT. Translated: CSASTGNTGELFF.